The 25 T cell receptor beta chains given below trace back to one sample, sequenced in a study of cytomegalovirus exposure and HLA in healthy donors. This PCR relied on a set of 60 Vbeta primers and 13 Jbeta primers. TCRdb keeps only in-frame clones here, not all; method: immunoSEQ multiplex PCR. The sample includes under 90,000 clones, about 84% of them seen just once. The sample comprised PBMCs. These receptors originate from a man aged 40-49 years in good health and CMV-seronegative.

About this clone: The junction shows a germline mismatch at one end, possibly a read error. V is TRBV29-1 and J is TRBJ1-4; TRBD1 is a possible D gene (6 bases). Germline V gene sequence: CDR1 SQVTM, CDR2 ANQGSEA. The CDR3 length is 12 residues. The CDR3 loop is CSVGPTDGGEIF. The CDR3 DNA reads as TGCAGCGTGGGGCCAACTGATGGGGGCGAGATTTTT.

Written as DNA, the CDR3 is TGTGCCAGCGGGGGGGACAGGGGGTCGAACACTGAAGCTTTCTTT. This sequence encodes CASGGDRGSNTEAFF. The J gene is TRBJ1-1, the V gene TRBV2; 11 bases map to TRBD1. The CDR3 loop spans 15 amino acids. V lost 8 bases and J lost 1; bases outside the gene matches: 6. Germline loops: CDR1 SNHLY, CDR2 FYNNEI.

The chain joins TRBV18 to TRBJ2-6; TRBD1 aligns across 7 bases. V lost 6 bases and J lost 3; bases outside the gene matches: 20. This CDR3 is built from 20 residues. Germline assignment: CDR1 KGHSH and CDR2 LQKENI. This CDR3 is CASSTTERGQRLDGANVLTF. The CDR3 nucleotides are TGTGCCAGCTCCACGACGGAGAGGGGGCAACGACTTGATGGGGCCAACGTCCTGACTTTC.

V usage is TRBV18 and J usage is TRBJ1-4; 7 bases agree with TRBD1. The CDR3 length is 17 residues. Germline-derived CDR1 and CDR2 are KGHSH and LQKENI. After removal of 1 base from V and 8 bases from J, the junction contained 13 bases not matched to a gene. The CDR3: CASSPREGGEGKEKLFF. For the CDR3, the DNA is TGTGCCAGCTCACCACGAGAAGGGGGCGAAGGGAAAGAAAAACTGTTTTTT. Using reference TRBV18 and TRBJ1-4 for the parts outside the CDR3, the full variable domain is NAGVMQNPRHLVRRRGQEARLRCSPMKGHSHVYWYRQLPEEGLKFMVYLQKENIIDESGMPKERFSAEFPKEGPSILRIQQVVRGDSAAYFCASSPREGGEGKEKLFFGSGTQLSVL.

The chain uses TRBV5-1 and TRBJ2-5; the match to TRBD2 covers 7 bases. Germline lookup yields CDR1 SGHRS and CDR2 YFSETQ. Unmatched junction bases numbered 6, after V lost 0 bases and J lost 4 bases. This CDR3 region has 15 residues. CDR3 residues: CASSLVAGVGETQYF. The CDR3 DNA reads TGCGCCAGCAGCTTGGTGGCGGGGGTGGGAGAGACCCAGTACTTC.

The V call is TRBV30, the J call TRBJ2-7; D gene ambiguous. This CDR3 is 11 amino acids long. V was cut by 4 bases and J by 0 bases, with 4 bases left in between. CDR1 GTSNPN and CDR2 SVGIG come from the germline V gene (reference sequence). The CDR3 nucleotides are TGTGCCTGGACGGTCTCCTACGAGCAGTACTTC. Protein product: CAWTVSYEQYF.

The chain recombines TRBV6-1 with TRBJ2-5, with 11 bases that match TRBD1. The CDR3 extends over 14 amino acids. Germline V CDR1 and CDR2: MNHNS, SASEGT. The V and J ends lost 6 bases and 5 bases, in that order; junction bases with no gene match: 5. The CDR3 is CASRGTGGSETQYF. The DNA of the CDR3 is TGTGCCAGCAGGGGGACAGGGGGGTCGGAGACCCAGTACTTC.

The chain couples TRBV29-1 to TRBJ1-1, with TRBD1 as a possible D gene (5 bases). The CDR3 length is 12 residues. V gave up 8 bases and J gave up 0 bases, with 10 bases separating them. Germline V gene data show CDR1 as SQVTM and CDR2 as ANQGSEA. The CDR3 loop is CSTGGMNTEAFF. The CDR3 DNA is TGCAGCACTGGGGGGATGAACACTGAAGCTTTCTTT.

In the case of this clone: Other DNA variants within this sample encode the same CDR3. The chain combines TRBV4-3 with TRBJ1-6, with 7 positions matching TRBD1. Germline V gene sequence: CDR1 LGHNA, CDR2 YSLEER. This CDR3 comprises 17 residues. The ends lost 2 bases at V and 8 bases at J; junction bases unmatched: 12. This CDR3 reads CASSQKRRQGRDSPLHF. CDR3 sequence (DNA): TGCGCCAGCAGCCAAAAACGGCGACAGGGTCGCGATTCACCCCTCCACTTT.

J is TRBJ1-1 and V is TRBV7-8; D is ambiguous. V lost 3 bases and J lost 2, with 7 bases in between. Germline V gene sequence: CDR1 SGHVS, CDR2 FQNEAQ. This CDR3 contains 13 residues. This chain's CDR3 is CASSFYRNTEAFF. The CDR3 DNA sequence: TGTGCCAGCAGCTTTTACAGAAACACTGAAGCTTTCTTT. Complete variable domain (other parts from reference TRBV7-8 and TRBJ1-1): GAGVSQSPRYKVAKRGQDVALRCDPISGHVSLFWYQQALGQGPEFLTYFQNEAQLDKSGLPSDRFFAERPEGSVSTLKIQRTQQEDSAVYLCASSFYRNTEAFFGQGTRLTVV.

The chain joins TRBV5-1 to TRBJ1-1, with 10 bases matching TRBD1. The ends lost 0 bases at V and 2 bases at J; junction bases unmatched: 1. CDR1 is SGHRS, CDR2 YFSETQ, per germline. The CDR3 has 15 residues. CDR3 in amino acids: CASSLGDRGNTEAFF. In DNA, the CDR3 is TGCGCCAGCAGCTTGGGGGACAGGGGCAACACTGAAGCTTTCTTT.

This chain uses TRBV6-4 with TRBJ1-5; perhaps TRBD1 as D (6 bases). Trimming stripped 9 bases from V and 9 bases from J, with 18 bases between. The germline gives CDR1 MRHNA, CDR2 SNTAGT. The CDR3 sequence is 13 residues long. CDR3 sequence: CARMELQGRPQHF. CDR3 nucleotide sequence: TGTGCCAGGATGGAACTACAGGGTAGGCCCCAGCATTTT.

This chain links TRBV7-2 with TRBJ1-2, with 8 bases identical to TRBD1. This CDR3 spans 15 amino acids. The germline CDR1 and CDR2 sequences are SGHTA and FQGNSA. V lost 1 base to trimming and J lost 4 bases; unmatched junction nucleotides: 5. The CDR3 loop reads CASSLGTGPFYGYTF. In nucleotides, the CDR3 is TGTGCCAGCAGCTTAGGGACAGGGCCCTTCTATGGCTACACCTTC.

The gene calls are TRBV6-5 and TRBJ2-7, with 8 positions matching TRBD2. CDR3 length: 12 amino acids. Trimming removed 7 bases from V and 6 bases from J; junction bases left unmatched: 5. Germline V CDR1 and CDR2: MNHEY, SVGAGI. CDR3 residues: CASTREGGEQYF. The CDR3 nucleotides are TGTGCCAGCACCCGGGAGGGCGGCGAGCAGTACTTC.

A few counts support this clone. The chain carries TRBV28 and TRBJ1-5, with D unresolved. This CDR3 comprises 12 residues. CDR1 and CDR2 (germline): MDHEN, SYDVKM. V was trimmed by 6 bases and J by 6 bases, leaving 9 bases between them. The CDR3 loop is CASSDSGQPQHF. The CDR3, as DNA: TGTGCCAGCAGCGACTCGGGTCAGCCCCAGCATTTT.

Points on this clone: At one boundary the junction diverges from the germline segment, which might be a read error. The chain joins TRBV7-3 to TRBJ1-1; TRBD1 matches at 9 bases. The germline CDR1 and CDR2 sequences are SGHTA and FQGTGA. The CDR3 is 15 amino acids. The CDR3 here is CSSSGQGSPNTEAFF. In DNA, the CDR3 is TGTTCCAGCAGCGGACAGGGGTCTCCGAACACTGAAGCTTTCTTT.

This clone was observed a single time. The chain's CDR3 is CASSAEDRVGYEQYF. CDR3 nucleotides: TGTGCCAGCAGTGCGGAGGACCGGGTGGGCTACGAGCAGTACTTC. The chain carries TRBV6-4 and TRBJ2-7, with D possibly matching TRBD2 (5 bases). Trimming stripped 4 bases from V and 3 bases from J, with 16 bases between. This CDR3 is 15 amino acids long. CDR1 MRHNA and CDR2 SNTAGT come from the germline V gene.

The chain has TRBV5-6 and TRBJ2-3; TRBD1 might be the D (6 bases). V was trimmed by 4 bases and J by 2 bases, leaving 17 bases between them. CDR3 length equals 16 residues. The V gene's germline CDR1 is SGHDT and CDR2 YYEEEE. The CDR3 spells CASSLPPAGATDTQYF. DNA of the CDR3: TGTGCCAGCAGCCTCCCTCCGGCAGGGGCCACAGATACGCAGTATTTT. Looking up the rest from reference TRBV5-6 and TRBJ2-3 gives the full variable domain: DAGVTQSPTHLIKTRGQQVTLRCSPKSGHDTVSWYQQALGQGPQFIFQYYEEEERQRGNFPDRFSGHQFPNYSSELNVNALLLGDSALYLCASSLPPAGATDTQYFGPGTRLTVL.

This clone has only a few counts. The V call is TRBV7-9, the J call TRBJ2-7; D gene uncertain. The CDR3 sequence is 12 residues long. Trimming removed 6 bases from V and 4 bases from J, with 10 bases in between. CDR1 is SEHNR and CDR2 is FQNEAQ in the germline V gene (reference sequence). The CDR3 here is CASSPPVYEQYF. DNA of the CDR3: TGTGCCAGCAGTCCCCCCGTATACGAGCAGTACTTC.

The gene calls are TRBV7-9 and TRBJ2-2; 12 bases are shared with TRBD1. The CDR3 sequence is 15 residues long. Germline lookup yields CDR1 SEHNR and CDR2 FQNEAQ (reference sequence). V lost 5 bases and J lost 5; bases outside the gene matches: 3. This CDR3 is CASSPGQGATGELFF. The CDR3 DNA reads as TGTGCCAGCAGCCCGGGACAGGGGGCAACCGGGGAGCTGTTTTTT.

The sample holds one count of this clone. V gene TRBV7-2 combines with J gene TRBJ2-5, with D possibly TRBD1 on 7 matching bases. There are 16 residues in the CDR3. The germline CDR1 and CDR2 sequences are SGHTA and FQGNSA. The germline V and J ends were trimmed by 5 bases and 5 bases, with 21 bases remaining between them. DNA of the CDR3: TGTGCCAGCAGCCCGCCCGGGACAGCGGGTTTGGAGACCCAGTACTTC. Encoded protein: CASSPPGTAGLETQYF.

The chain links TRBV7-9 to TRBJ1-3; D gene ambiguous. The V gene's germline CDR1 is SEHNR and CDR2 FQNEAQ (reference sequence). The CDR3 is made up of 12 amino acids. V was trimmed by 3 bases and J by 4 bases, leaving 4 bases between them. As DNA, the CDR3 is TGTGCCAGCAGCTTCGTAGGAAACACCATATATTTT. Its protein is CASSFVGNTIYF.

CDR3 protein: CASSAVRGDPYGYTF. As DNA, the CDR3 is TGTGCCAGCAGTGCCGTACGCGGAGACCCCTATGGCTACACCTTC. The rearrangement links TRBV6-5 to TRBJ1-2; unclear D gene. Looked up from germline, CDR1 is MNHEY and CDR2 is SVGAGI. The ends were cut back, 5 bases at V and 4 bases at J, with 17 bases in the middle. There are 15 residues in the CDR3.

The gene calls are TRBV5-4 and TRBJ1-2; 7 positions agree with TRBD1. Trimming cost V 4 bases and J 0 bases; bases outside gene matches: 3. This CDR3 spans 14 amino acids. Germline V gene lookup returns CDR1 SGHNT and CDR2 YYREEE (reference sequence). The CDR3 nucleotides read TGTGCCAGCAGCGACAGGGTACCTAACTATGGCTACACCTTC. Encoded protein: CASSDRVPNYGYTF. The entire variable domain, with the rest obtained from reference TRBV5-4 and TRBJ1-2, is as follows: ETGVTQSPTHLIKTRGQQVTLRCSSQSGHNTVSWYQQALGQGPQFIFQYYREEENGRGNFPPRFSGLQFPNYSSELNVNALELDDSALYLCASSDRVPNYGYTFGSGTRLTVV.

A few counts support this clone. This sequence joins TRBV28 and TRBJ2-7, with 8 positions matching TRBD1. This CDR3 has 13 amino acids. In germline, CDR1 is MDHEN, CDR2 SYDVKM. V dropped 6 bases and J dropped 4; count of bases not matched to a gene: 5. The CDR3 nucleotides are TGTGCCAGCAGCCGCGACAGGGGTTACGAGCAGTACTTC. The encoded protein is CASSRDRGYEQYF.